The 26 T cell receptor beta chains reported below all come from one sample, sequenced in a study of vaccination and CD4 T cells after COVID-19. These receptors lack a known antigen. The treatment here: roughly 10-day PBMC culture with coronavirus spike peptide pools or control peptides (ViraFEST assay). The Oncomine TCR Beta short-read assay generated sequence data from the DNA of cultured CD4+ T cells. MiXCR, applied by TCRdb to the PCR reads, yields one record per CDR3 protein. The sample includes approximately 22,000 distinct CDR3 sequences, about three fifths of them seen just once. Sequencing used CD4+ T cells from blood, cultured in vitro. These TCRs come from a human donor who had recovered from COVID-19.

The V gene is TRBV12-5, the J gene TRBJ2-5; D is uncertain. The germline gives CDR1 LGHNT, CDR2 FRNRAP. V was trimmed by 6 bases and J by 5 bases, leaving 7 bases between them. This CDR3 is built from 11 residues. The CDR3 DNA sequence: TGTGCTAGTGGCTCCATGGAGACCCAGTACTTC. Residues: CASGSMETQYF. Looking up the rest from reference TRBV12-5 and TRBJ2-5 gives the full variable domain: DARVTQTPRHKVTEMGQEVTMRCQPILGHNTVFWYRQTMMQGLELLAYFRNRAPLDDSGMPKDRFSAEMPDATLATLKIQPSEPRDSAVYFCASGSMETQYFGPGTRLLVL.

The chain couples TRBV24-1 to TRBJ1-4; TRBD1 agrees at 9 bases. The germline gives CDR1 KGHDR, CDR2 SFDVKD. The CDR3 consists of 13 residues. The V gene end was trimmed by 8 bases and the J gene end by 4 bases; junction bases not matched to a gene: 1. The CDR3 spells CATMGQGNEKLFF. Written as DNA, the CDR3 is TGTGCCACCATGGGACAGGGTAATGAAAAACTGTTTTTT.

Within the sample, this clonotype is medium-sized. This chain uses TRBV6-1 with TRBJ2-4; possible D gene TRBD1, 6 bases. Trimming stripped 3 bases from V and 11 bases from J, with 14 bases between. The CDR3 contains 13 residues. Per germline, CDR1 MNHNS and CDR2 SASEGT. The CDR3 sequence: CASSEDTGTLQYF. The CDR3 bases are TGTGCCAGCAGTGAGGATACCGGGACACTTCAGTACTTC.

The chain employs TRBV7-2 and TRBJ1-5, with D possibly TRBD1 on 6 matching bases. CDR1 and CDR2 (germline): SGHTA, FQGNSA. The CDR3 loop spans 13 amino acids. Trimming left V 0 bases short and J 6 bases short, with 6 bases between. The CDR3 loop is CASSLARGQPQHF. CDR3 DNA sequence: TGTGCCAGCAGCTTAGCCAGGGGTCAGCCCCAGCATTTT.

V gene TRBV7-9 combines with J gene TRBJ1-2; 8 bases map to TRBD1. CDR3 length: 14 amino acids. The germline V gene encodes CDR1 SEHNR and CDR2 FQNEAQ (reference sequence). Germline trimming cut 5 bases from V and 8 bases from J; bases unmatched to any gene: 10. CDR3 sequence reads: CASSHGTGRRGYTF. The DNA of the CDR3 is TGTGCCAGCAGCCACGGGACAGGTCGGCGGGGCTACACCTTC.

V and J are TRBV11-2 and TRBJ2-2; D unclear. Germline CDR1 is SGHAT and CDR2 is FQNNGV. Deletions cut 5 bases from V and 6 bases from J, with 7 bases between. The CDR3 is 12 amino acids. DNA of the CDR3: TGTGCCAGCAGCCTCCAGGCCGGGGAGCTGTTTTTT. This gives the protein CASSLQAGELFF. Full variable domain (rest looked up from reference TRBV11-2 and TRBJ2-2): EAGVAQSPRYKIIEKRQSVAFWCNPISGHATLYWYQQILGQGPKLLIQFQNNGVVDDSQLPKDRFSAERLKGVDSTLKIQPAKLEDSAVYLCASSLQAGELFFGEGSRLTVL.

In its sample, this clonotype was seen a few times. V is TRBV27 and J is TRBJ2-1; 8 bases are a match to TRBD1. V was clipped by 6 bases and J by 10 bases; unmatched bases: 2. The germline V gene encodes CDR1 MNHEY and CDR2 SMNVEV (reference sequence). The CDR3 length is 11 residues. Here the CDR3 reads CASSRDREQFF. The CDR3 DNA is TGTGCCAGCAGCCGGGACAGGGAGCAGTTCTTC.

The chain joins TRBV2 to TRBJ2-7, with TRBD1 matching over 7 bases. Germline CDR1 reads SNHLY; CDR2 reads FYNNEI. Trimming removed 6 bases from V and 2 bases from J; junction bases left unmatched: 16. The CDR3 spans 17 residues. The CDR3 sequence is CASSAWDRTGTAYEQYF. The DNA for the CDR3 is TGTGCCAGCAGCGCATGGGATCGCACCGGGACAGCCTACGAGCAGTACTTC.

This sequence joins TRBV24-1 and TRBJ2-3; 8 bases align to TRBD1. The V and J ends lost 5 bases and 2 bases, in that order; junction bases with no gene match: 11. The germline V gene encodes CDR1 KGHDR and CDR2 SFDVKD. CDR3 length: 17 amino acids. CDR3 in amino acids: CATSASLGTGHTDTQYF. The CDR3 coding sequence is TGTGCCACCAGTGCGTCCCTCGGGACAGGCCACACAGATACGCAGTATTTT.

J is TRBJ2-3 and V is TRBV11-1, with TRBD1 matching over 9 bases. Germline-derived CDR1 and CDR2 are SGHAT and FQDESV (reference sequence). Losses at the gene ends were 2 bases for V and 2 bases for J; bases not matched to a gene: 5. The CDR3 has 16 amino acids. In DNA, the CDR3 is TGTGCCAGCAGCTTACAAGGGACAGGGCACACAGATACGCAGTATTTT. It specifies CASSLQGTGHTDTQYF.

This rearrangement joins TRBV11-2 to TRBJ2-5; 8 bases align to TRBD1. CDR3 length: 15 residues. V shed 5 bases and J 7 bases; nucleotides not matched to a gene: 12. Germline values: CDR1 SGHAT, CDR2 FQNNGV. CDR3 protein: CASSLEDRVGGTQYF. CDR3 nucleotides: TGTGCCAGCAGCCTCGAGGACAGGGTGGGAGGGACCCAGTACTTC.

CDR3 DNA: TGTGCCAGTGGCCGCGGAGAGACAGATACGCAGTATTTT. Translating gives CASGRGETDTQYF. The chain has TRBV19 and TRBJ2-3; no firm D call. CDR1 is LNHDA, CDR2 SQIVND, per germline (reference sequence). This CDR3 spans 13 amino acids. V shed 8 bases and J shed 3 bases, with 12 bases lying between them.

The CDR3 reads CASSPNRPSTDTQYF. CDR3 bases: TGTGCCAGCAGTCCCAATAGACCTAGCACAGATACGCAGTATTTT. The chain employs TRBV6-1 and TRBJ2-3; no clear D. The CDR3 is 15 amino acids. Trimming took off 5 bases at V and 0 bases at J, with 12 bases between the two ends. Germline CDR1 MNHNS, CDR2 SASEGT.

This clonotype came up a few times. The V and J genes are TRBV6-1 and TRBJ1-2; 9 bases map to TRBD1. The CDR3 covers 14 residues. V shed 8 bases, J shed 0 bases, and the junction held 4 bases outside the gene matches. The germline V gene encodes CDR1 MNHNS and CDR2 SASEGT. The CDR3 here is CASRDRDSNYGYTF. The CDR3 DNA is TGTGCCAGCCGGGACAGGGATTCTAACTATGGCTACACCTTC.

CDR3 bases: TGTGCCAGCAGCTTAGTGGAAGGGATGGGGACTGGGGTGTGGACCCAGTACTTC. The encoded protein is CASSLVEGMGTGVWTQYF. The genes are TRBV11-2 and TRBJ2-5; the D gene is possibly TRBD2 (6 bases). Trimming stripped 1 base from V and 7 bases from J, with 25 bases between. This CDR3 is built from 18 residues. CDR1 and CDR2 (germline): SGHAT, FQNNGV.

This clonotype has a handful of counts. The V gene is TRBV2, the J gene TRBJ1-5; 7 bases fit TRBD1. The CDR3 extends over 15 amino acids. Germline loops: CDR1 SNHLY, CDR2 FYNNEI. J lost 4 bases, V lost 6 bases, and 9 bases had no gene match. The CDR3 spells CASSPQGFENQPQHF. As DNA, the CDR3 is TGTGCCAGCAGCCCACAGGGGTTCGAGAATCAGCCCCAGCATTTT. The full variable domain, in which reference TRBV2 and TRBJ1-5 provide the parts outside the CDR3, is EPEVTQTPSHQVTQMGQEVILRCVPISNHLYFYWYRQILGQKVEFLVSFYNNEISEKSEIFDDQFSVERPDGSNFTLKIRSTKLEDSAMYFCASSPQGFENQPQHFGDGTRLSIL.

This chain links TRBV7-9 with TRBJ2-7, with 10 bases fitting TRBD1. Germline V CDR1 and CDR2: SEHNR, FQNEAQ (reference sequence). The CDR3 runs 14 residues. V was clipped by 3 bases and J by 7 bases; unmatched bases: 6. The CDR3 nucleotides are TGTGCCAGCAGCTTCTCCGGGACAGGGGAGGAGCAGTACTTC. Encoded protein: CASSFSGTGEEQYF.

The CDR3 bases are TGTGCCAGCAGTGACCAAGAGACCCAGTACTTC. Translating it yields CASSDQETQYF. V usage is TRBV28 and J usage is TRBJ2-5; no clear D gene. The CDR3 loop spans 11 amino acids. Per the germline V gene, CDR1 is MDHEN and CDR2 is SYDVKM. V dropped 5 bases and J dropped 0 bases, with 1 base sitting between them.

This chain connects TRBV10-3 to TRBJ1-2; 8 bases are shared with TRBD1. CDR3 size: 14 residues. Germline CDR1 ENHRY, CDR2 SYGVKD. V was clipped by 9 bases and J by 0 bases; unmatched bases: 6. CDR3 region: CAIQGVQTNYGYTF. CDR3 sequence (DNA): TGTGCCATACAGGGGGTTCAAACTAACTATGGCTACACCTTC.

The V gene is TRBV18, the J gene TRBJ1-5; 12 bases are a match to TRBD1. V lost 2 bases and J lost 1; bases outside the gene matches: 9. Germline loops: CDR1 KGHSH, CDR2 LQKENI. The CDR3 runs to 19 residues. CDR3 DNA sequence: TGTGCCAGCTCACCAAAGGGACAGGGGGCGCCGGGAAGCAATCAGCCCCAGCATTTT. It translates to CASSPKGQGAPGSNQPQHF.

The chain carries TRBV19 and TRBJ2-7, with TRBD2 as a possible D gene (6 bases). The CDR3 consists of 14 residues. The germline V gene has CDR1 LNHDA and CDR2 SQIVND (reference sequence). Trimming stripped 5 bases from V and 1 base from J, with 12 bases between. Written as DNA, the CDR3 is TGTGCCAGTAGTGGGGGACTCACATCCTACGAGCAGTACTTC. Its translation is CASSGGLTSYEQYF.

V gene TRBV24-1 combines with J gene TRBJ1-3; 9 nucleotides line up with TRBD1. The CDR3 is 16 amino acids. The V segment lost 2 bases and the J segment 4 bases; nucleotides outside the gene matches: 5. Looked up from germline, CDR1 is KGHDR and CDR2 is SFDVKD. The CDR3: CATSDSGQGKGNTIYF. CDR3 in DNA: TGTGCCACCAGTGATTCCGGACAGGGGAAGGGAAACACCATATATTTT.

The J gene is TRBJ1-2, the V gene TRBV20-1, with 7 bases aligning to TRBD1. V lost 5 bases and J lost 4; bases outside the gene matches: 7. The germline V gene encodes CDR1 DFQATT and CDR2 SNEGSKA (reference sequence). The CDR3 loop spans 13 amino acids. The CDR3 sequence is CSASRDRSYGYTF. The CDR3 nucleotides are TGCAGTGCTTCCCGGGACAGATCCTATGGCTACACCTTC.

This sequence joins TRBV6-1 and TRBJ1-5; D is perhaps TRBD1 (6 bases). The germline V gene encodes CDR1 MNHNS and CDR2 SASEGT. The CDR3 is 15 amino acids. The V end lost 7 bases, the J end lost 2 bases, and 15 bases lay between the germline ends. The CDR3 coding sequence is TGTGCCAGCATTCCCAGGGGTATTGGCAATCAGCCCCAGCATTTT. This translates into CASIPRGIGNQPQHF.

This clonotype has just a few counts. The CDR3 reads CASALNYNQPQHF. In DNA form, the CDR3 reads TGTGCCAGCGCATTAAACTACAATCAGCCCCAGCATTTT. The rearrangement uses TRBV7-9 and TRBJ1-5; no definite D call. The CDR3 is 13 amino acids. Germline values: CDR1 SEHNR, CDR2 FQNEAQ (reference sequence). V was cut by 8 bases and J by 3 bases, with 11 bases left in between.

The rearrangement links TRBV30 to TRBJ2-1; D not resolved. Germline V gene sequence: CDR1 GTSNPN, CDR2 SVGIG (reference sequence). With 7 bases removed from V and 9 bases from J, the gap between germline ends came to 19 bases. The CDR3 spans 13 residues. In nucleotides, the CDR3 is TGTGCCTACGGTAGGCCTCCCGATTTTGAGCAGTTCTTC. Amino acids: CAYGRPPDFEQFF.